This T cell receptor beta chain was sequenced in a study of CD8 T cells in ankylosing spondylitis (dated by TCRdb to about 2017). For the wider study: The study set out to find disease-linked TCR variants by profiling T cell receptor beta repertoires in ankylosing spondylitis patients and healthy donors. The whole study cohort included 85 to 120 healthy donors and around 24 ankylosing spondylitis patients. Peripheral blood was sampled, and synovial fluid was also collected from ankylosing spondylitis patients.

Instrument on record: Illumina HiSeq 2500. Quantitative 5'-RACE with molecular barcodes was the method used to prepare the TCR beta libraries. In the paper's pipeline: A new computational method, built on a probabilistic model of VDJ rearrangement, was used to identify disease-linked TCR variants. TCRdb itself trimmed the public reads at Q25 with fastp, ran MiXCR and retained productive beta chains. Each record represents a unique CDR3 protein, reported with the most common genes and DNA among its rows. The V and J calls come from TCRdb's annotation, not from the publication. This sample lists about 300,000 distinct CDR3 sequences; less than 25% were detected once. 3.5% to 4.5% of the sample is held by the ten biggest clonotypes. This clonotype was found many times. Its antigen specificity is not known. Base qualities are not recorded, but no much larger clone differs from it by a single base. Looking up the germline V gene (reference sequence) yields CDR1 DFQATT and CDR2 SNEGSKA. Trimming takes 5 bases off V and 4 bases off J; junction bases not matched to a gene: 7. The CDR3 measures 15 amino acids from cysteine to phenylalanine. Only the CDR3 part of the read is kept: 45 bases, read in frame from the first base.

Overall study results and their limits: A CD8+ phenotype was shown by the disease-linked clones, which were found at relatively low frequencies in peripheral blood. Blood from ankylosing spondylitis patients appeared to be characterized by a TCR beta motif composed of about eight highly homologous amino acid variants. Some motif variants were previously reported in synovial fluid and blood of reactive arthritis patients, suggesting common disease-initiation mechanisms. According to the report, matched synovial fluid samples from ankylosing spondylitis patients were significantly enriched for the disease-linked clones.

The sample comprised blood, either unsorted or a sorted T cell fraction (not recorded which). This TCR was recovered from a female donor with ankylosing spondylitis or in good health (not recorded which). The sequence is built from TRBV20-1 and TRBJ2-1; 11 bases in between match TRBD2. The DNA is as follows: TGCAGTGCTGGCCGGACTAGCGGGCCTTACAATGAGCAGTTCTTC. It codes for CSAGRTSGPYNEQFF.